These 12 T cell receptor beta chains were all obtained from the same sample, sequenced in a study of a mutant IDH1 vaccine in newly diagnosed glioma. The assay was immunoSEQ multiplex PCR, and TCRdb's table has in-frame clones only and misses some. The sample holds roughly 51,000 clones; roughly three quarters are singletons and the top ten take roughly 8.4%. Antigen specificity for these receptors is unknown. Time point in this sample: week 23, last vaccination. What each vaccine dose contained was 300 ug of mutant IDH1 20-mer peptide, accompanied by topical imiquimod. This specimen consisted of PBMCs, obtained from a glioma patient whose treatment included an IDH1 peptide vaccine. The receptors come from a woman aged 35 to 49 with glioma. Some clones in this sample may be carry-over from other donors' samples.

This chain's CDR3 is CAWRQGKDTQYF. CDR3 nucleotide sequence: TGTGCCTGGAGACAGGGGAAAGATACGCAGTATTTT. V and J are TRBV30 and TRBJ2-3, with 7 bases matching TRBD1. V trimming: 3 bases; J trimming: 5 bases; junction bases outside the gene matches: 2. The germline V gene encodes CDR1 GTSNPN and CDR2 SVGIG (reference sequence). This CDR3 is 12 amino acids long.

The CDR3 nucleotides read TGTGCCAGCAGCTTGACAGAGGGGTCGGCCCAGTACTTC. It codes for CASSLTEGSAQYF. The V call is TRBV5-6, the J call TRBJ2-5; D is possibly TRBD1 or TRBD2 (5 bases each). This CDR3 contains 13 residues. Trimming left V 1 base short and J 9 bases short, with 13 bases between. CDR1 SGHDT and CDR2 YYEEEE come from the germline V gene.

The chain combines TRBV4-2 with TRBJ1-2; TRBD1 is a possible D gene (5 bases). CDR1 and CDR2 from the germline V gene are LGHNA and YNFKEQ. The CDR3 consists of 15 residues. The V gene lost 0 bases and the J gene lost 7 bases, with 15 bases spanning the gap. The CDR3 is CASSQEEQAASGYTF. CDR3 coding DNA: TGTGCCAGCAGCCAAGAGGAACAGGCGGCCTCTGGCTACACCTTC.

This CDR3 reads CAWAWVAGETQYF. The DNA for the CDR3 is TGTGCCTGGGCCTGGGTGGCGGGGGAGACCCAGTACTTC. The chain recombines TRBV30 with TRBJ2-5; D possibly corresponds to TRBD2 (6 bases). This CDR3 is built from 13 residues. Trimming removed 5 bases at V and 5 bases at J, with 15 bases between. The germline gives CDR1 GTSNPN, CDR2 SVGIG (reference sequence).

The chain uses TRBV9 and TRBJ2-1; weak D call: TRBD2 (6 bases). V dropped 1 base and J dropped 3 bases, with 11 bases sitting between them. This CDR3 is built from 15 residues. The germline V gene has CDR1 SGDLS and CDR2 YYNGEE. The CDR3 sequence is CASSVFPGLYNEQFF. The CDR3 DNA follows: TGTGCCAGCAGCGTATTCCCGGGACTCTACAATGAGCAGTTCTTC.

The chain employs TRBV6-1 and TRBJ1-1, with D possibly TRBD1 on 6 matching bases. The CDR3 extends over 15 amino acids. Germline values: CDR1 MNHNS, CDR2 SASEGT. The V gene lost 1 base and the J gene lost 3 bases, with 12 bases spanning the gap. CDR3 nucleotides: TGTGCCAGCAGTGAAGTCGGGGGGCTTTACACTGAAGCTTTCTTT. Its translation: CASSEVGGLYTEAFF.

The chain has TRBV19 and TRBJ1-1, with 7 positions matching TRBD1. V was pared by 1 base and J by 5 bases, with 13 bases of the junction left unmatched. Germline V gene data show CDR1 as LNHDA and CDR2 as SQIVND (reference sequence). There are 17 residues in the CDR3. CDR3 in amino acids: CASSIAGRQGGRTEAFF. The CDR3 coding sequence is TGTGCCAGTAGTATAGCAGGGCGGCAGGGGGGGCGGACTGAAGCTTTCTTT. The variable domain in full, completed from reference TRBV19 and TRBJ1-1, reads DGGITQSPKYLFRKEGQNVTLSCEQNLNHDAMYWYRQDPGQGLRLIYYSQIVNDFQKGDIAEGYSVSREKKESFPLTVTSAQKNPTAFYLCASSIAGRQGGRTEAFFGQGTRLTVV.

This clone has a handful of counts. The rearrangement uses TRBV5-4 and TRBJ1-5; D gene ambiguous. The germline V gene encodes CDR1 SGHNT and CDR2 YYREEE (reference sequence). CDR3 length equals 14 residues. V lost 3 bases, J lost 0 bases, and 7 bases lay in between. The CDR3 reads CASSSGISNQPQHF. As DNA, the CDR3 is TGTGCCAGCAGCTCCGGGATTAGCAATCAGCCCCAGCATTTT.

The chain carries TRBV5-1 and TRBJ1-2; D not resolved. The CDR3 loop spans 15 amino acids. V lost 0 bases to trimming and J lost 1 base, with 10 bases between them. Germline V gene sequence: CDR1 SGHRS, CDR2 YFSETQ. CDR3 sequence: CASSLAGGINYGYTF. Here the CDR3 DNA reads TGCGCCAGCAGCTTGGCGGGAGGGATTAACTATGGCTACACCTTC.

The chain links TRBV30 to TRBJ1-2; no clear D. The CDR3 sequence is 13 residues long. Germline CDR1 is GTSNPN and CDR2 is SVGIG (reference sequence). V shed 2 bases and J shed 4 bases, with 11 bases lying between them. CDR3 sequence reads: CAWSSRAPYGYTF. Written as DNA, the CDR3 is TGTGCCTGGAGTTCACGGGCTCCCTATGGCTACACCTTC.

The gene calls are TRBV4-1 and TRBJ2-4, with 8 bases aligning to TRBD1. Per the germline V gene, CDR1 is MGHRA and CDR2 is YSYEKL. V shed 4 bases, J shed 8 bases, and the junction held 10 bases outside the gene matches. The CDR3 has 15 amino acids. The CDR3 DNA reads TGCGCCAGCAGCCCCCGCTACAGGGGGGAAGACATTCAGTACTTC. Translating it yields CASSPRYRGEDIQYF.

The V and J genes are TRBV6-5 and TRBJ1-2; 7 nucleotides agree with TRBD1. Trimming at V came to 2 bases and at J to 6 bases, leaving 3 bases not matched to a gene. This CDR3 is 13 amino acids long. CDR1 and CDR2 from the germline V gene are MNHEY and SVGAGI. The CDR3 sequence is CASSYVRGHGYTF. The DNA of the CDR3 is TGTGCCAGCAGTTACGTAAGGGGGCATGGCTACACCTTC.